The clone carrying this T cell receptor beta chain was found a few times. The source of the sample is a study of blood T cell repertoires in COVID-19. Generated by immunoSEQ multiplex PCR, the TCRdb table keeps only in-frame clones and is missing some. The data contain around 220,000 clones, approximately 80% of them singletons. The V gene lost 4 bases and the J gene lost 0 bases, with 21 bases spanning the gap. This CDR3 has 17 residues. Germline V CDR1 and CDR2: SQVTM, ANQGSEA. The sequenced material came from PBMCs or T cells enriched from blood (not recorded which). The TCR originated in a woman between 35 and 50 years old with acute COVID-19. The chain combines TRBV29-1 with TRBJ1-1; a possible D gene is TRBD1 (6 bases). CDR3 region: CSVGGGWTDSLNTEAFF. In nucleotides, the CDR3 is TGCAGCGTTGGGGGGGGATGGACAGATTCCCTGAACACTGAAGCTTTCTTT.